This T cell receptor beta chain was found in a study of blood T cell repertoires in COVID-19 (dated by TCRdb to 2018 to 2021). With regard to the full study: Samples from collaborators originated in the United States, Italy and Spain and spanned both the acute and convalescent phases of COVID-19. The prospective study material was composed of cDNA or gDNA derived from T cells, B-cell-depleted T cells, or PBMCs. Deeply sampled blood TCRbeta repertoires from subjects exposed to, actively infected with, or recovered from COVID-19 were included in the dataset. A freely available public database, intended as a resource for researchers studying the immune response to SARS-CoV-2, is where the repertoires were released. Samples came from the ongoing ImmuneRACE study (first 160 participants) plus 1,254 subjects from 6 global collaborators. Nearly every sample came with metadata listing a de-identified subject ID, COVID-19 status, age in years and sex. HLA class I and class II types, where available, came from metadata supplied by the sample provider rather than from assay-based typing.

Study-wide findings and limitations: The quantity of clinical and demographic metadata differed by source and by participant and was supplied without curation.

TCRbeta CDR3 regions were amplified from genomic DNA using the immunoSEQ Assay, a bias-controlled multiplex PCR. The original methods were these. Within the assay, amplification of reference gene primers was used to estimate how many nucleated cells each sample contained. To quantify the absolute abundance of each unique TCRbeta CDR3 rearrangement, sequence reads were collapsed and filtered. For each sample, productive Simpson clonality was calculated as the square root of Simpson's diversity index over productive rearrangements. In its TCRdb copy, this immuneACCESS table keeps in-frame sequences only and misses some clones. Where compared with another copy, unresolved V genes explain less than half of these, and the others have no known cause. That table gives V, J and clone size, and the DNA gave D and trimming. The sample table lists tens of thousands of clones, just over 85% of them with a count of one. Of the sample, approximately 6.6% falls within the top ten clones.

Notes on this clone: The antigen it binds to is not known. No base qualities exist here, and no much larger clone lies one base off it.

Collaborating institutions collected whole blood in K2EDTA tubes following their own protocols. For TCRbeta analysis, collaborators shipped samples in one of three forms: frozen whole blood, isolated PBMCs, or DNA extracted from either of those sample types. The CDR3 measures 15 amino acids from cysteine to valine. Just the 45-base CDR3 DNA is kept, in frame starting at base 1. Looking up the germline V gene yields CDR1 SGHTA and CDR2 FQGNSA. For this chain, trimming is 3 bases at the V end and 4 bases at the J end, and the number of junction bases without a gene match is 9. The sequence was collected from a man aged 50 to 59 with active COVID-19. The material sequenced was peripheral blood. The rearranged segments are TRBV7-2 and TRBJ2-7; TRBD2 fits 7 bases in the junction. The CDR3 is CASSFSLGGGYEQYV. The DNA sequence follows: TGTGCCAGCAGCTTCTCCCTGGGGGGGGGTTACGAGCAGTACGTC.